Listed below are T cell receptor beta chains from one sample, sequenced in a study of blood T cells in healthy people across ages. TCRdb redid the calling of the 5' RACE reads with MiXCR, one entry per CDR3 protein. The table includes some 1.4 million distinct CDR3 sequences, 42% detected once. The sample comprised blood. All receptors come from a woman between 18 and 29 years old in good health. Both conserved end residues are part of each CDR3. D genes are given only for firm matches. Only some rows state a clone size, as once, few, many or a class for expanded clones.

size	D	J	V	CDR3	DNA
.	.	TRBJ2-7	TRBV11-3	CASSLGSQGQNEQYF	TGTGCCAGCAGCTTAGGGTCTCAGGGTCAAAATGAGCAGTACTTC
.	.	TRBJ1-1	TRBV5-1	CASKMTENTEAFF	TGCGCCAGCAAAATGACAGAGAACACTGAAGCTTTCTTT
.	TRBD2	TRBJ2-1	TRBV28	CASSPTSGGGQFF	TGTGCCAGCAGTCCCACTAGCGGGGGAGGGCAGTTCTTC
few	TRBD2	TRBJ2-3	TRBV4-1	CASSRSGSGGDTQYF	TGCGCCAGCAGCCGTAGCGGGAGTGGAGGAGATACGCAGTATTTT
few	TRBD1	TRBJ1-2	TRBV6-5	CASRRDSRNYGYTF	TGTGCCAGCAGGCGGGACAGCCGAAACTATGGCTACACCTTC
.	.	TRBJ2-1	TRBV12-3/TRBV12-4	CASSEPVGGPYNEQFF	TGTGCCAGCAGTGAGCCGGTTGGGGGGCCCTACAATGAGCAGTTCTTC
few	.	TRBJ2-3	TRBV7-2	CASRNYNTDTQYF	TGTGCCAGCAGGAACTATAACACAGATACGCAGTATTTT
.	TRBD2	TRBJ2-7	TRBV13	CASSNSGGLAYEQYF	TGTGCCAGCAGCAATAGCGGGGGGTTGGCCTACGAGCAGTACTTC
few	.	TRBJ2-2	TRBV24-1	CATHDQTGELFF	TGTGCCACCCACGACCAAACCGGGGAGCTGTTTTTT
.	TRBD1	TRBJ1-2	TRBV5-6	CTSSVSGTGDGYTF	TGTACCAGCAGCGTCTCCGGGACAGGAGATGGCTACACCTTC
.	.	TRBJ2-3	TRBV5-1	CASRSGTPITDTQYF	TGCGCCAGCAGGTCCGGGACTCCCATCACAGATACGCAGTATTTT
few	TRBD1	TRBJ1-1	TRBV14	CASSPPTGLGTEAFF	TGTGCCAGCAGCCCCCCGACAGGGCTAGGCACTGAAGCTTTCTTT
.	.	TRBJ2-3	TRBV30	CAWSQLGQPTDTQYF	TGTGCCTGGAGTCAACTCGGACAGCCCACAGATACGCAGTATTTT
few	TRBD2	TRBJ2-3	TRBV5-1	CASSLWGERAGPVDTQYF	TGCGCCAGCAGCTTGTGGGGGGAAAGAGCGGGACCCGTGGATACGCAGTATTTT
few	TRBD2	TRBJ2-1	TRBV20-1	CSARDSSGGDEQFF	TGCAGTGCTAGAGATAGCAGCGGGGGGGATGAGCAGTTCTTC
.	.	TRBJ2-3	TRBV5-1	CASSLGLARQGTDTQYF	TGCGCCAGCAGCTTGGGGCTTGCTCGTCAGGGCACAGATACGCAGTATTTT
few	TRBD2	TRBJ2-1	TRBV5-1	CASSYIAGGDTEQFF	TGCGCCAGCAGCTACATAGCGGGGGGGGATACTGAGCAGTTCTTC
.	.	TRBJ1-1	TRBV20-1	CSAQGPGLSGAFF	TGCAGTGCCCAAGGTCCGGGGCTCTCTGGAGCTTTCTTT
.	.	TRBJ2-7	TRBV20-1	CSAQRRADSYEQYF	TGCAGTGCGCAAAGACGAGCGGATTCCTACGAGCAGTACTTC
few	.	TRBJ1-2	TRBV12-3/TRBV12-4	CASSITPYGYTF	TGTGCCAGCAGTATCACACCCTATGGCTACACCTTC
.	.	TRBJ2-3	TRBV20-1	CSAVAYSTDTQYF	TGCAGTGCTGTAGCGTATAGCACAGATACGCAGTATTTT
once	.	TRBJ2-3	TRBV12-3/TRBV12-4	CASSRDGISTDTQYF	TGTGCCAGCAGTCGGGACGGAATTAGCACAGATACGCAGTATTTT
.	TRBD1	TRBJ2-1	TRBV27	CASSLWGTGYNEQFF	TGTGCCAGCAGTTTATGGGGGACAGGGTACAATGAGCAGTTCTTC
.	.	TRBJ1-2	TRBV14	CASSQAHNYGHTF	TGTGCCAGCAGCCAAGCCCATAACTATGGCCACACCTTC
few	TRBD1	TRBJ1-2	TRBV4-1	CASSQTQGDGGYTF	TGCGCCAGCAGCCAGACACAGGGGGATGGAGGCTACACCTTC
few	.	TRBJ2-5	TRBV7-9	CASSPRAQLYQETQYF	TGTGCCAGCAGCCCACGCGCCCAACTGTACCAAGAGACCCAGTACTTC
few	TRBD2	TRBJ2-5	TRBV20-1	CSAKIGTSRRQETQYF	TGCAGTGCGAAGATCGGGACTAGCAGGAGGCAAGAGACCCAGTACTTC
.	.	TRBJ1-1	TRBV6-6	CASRKGVIEAFF	TGTGCCAGCAGAAAAGGCGTGATAGAAGCTTTCTTT
many	.	TRBJ2-3	TRBV6-5	CASSYQPTDTQYF	TGTGCCAGCAGTTACCAGCCCACAGATACGCAGTATTTT
.	TRBD2	TRBJ2-5	TRBV12-3/TRBV12-4	CASSLREGRETQYF	TGTGCCAGCAGTTTGCGGGAGGGCCGAGAGACCCAGTACTTC
.	.	TRBJ2-3	TRBV7-2	CASSLRRAGDTQYF	TGTGCCAGCAGCTTACGGCGAGCCGGAGATACGCAGTATTTT
.	.	TRBJ1-5	TRBV5-1	CASSLGGISDTEHF	TGCGCCAGCAGCTTGGGGGGAATTTCCGATACCGAGCATTTT
.	TRBD1	TRBJ1-2	TRBV7-9	CASSLAEGAPRGYTF	TGTGCCAGCAGCTTAGCGGAGGGGGCGCCCCGAGGCTACACCTTC
few	TRBD2	TRBJ2-4	TRBV20-1	CSASLAERAKNIQYF	TGCAGTGCTTCCCTAGCGGAACGAGCCAAAAACATTCAGTACTTC
.	.	TRBJ1-5	TRBV12-3/TRBV12-4	CASSLGWDQPQHF	TGTGCCAGCAGTTTAGGATGGGATCAGCCCCAGCATTTT
.	TRBD1	TRBJ1-1	TRBV9	CASSVDRDSEAFF	TGTGCCAGCAGCGTAGATCGGGACAGTGAAGCTTTCTTT
.	.	TRBJ2-7	TRBV27	CASSPTGAGWEQYF	TGTGCCAGCAGTCCGACGGGAGCCGGGTGGGAGCAGTACTTC
.	TRBD2	TRBJ2-7	TRBV12-3/TRBV12-4	CASSDPGLALHEQYF	TGTGCCAGCAGTGATCCGGGACTAGCGCTCCACGAGCAGTACTTC
.	TRBD1	TRBJ2-1	TRBV5-1	CASSTAGTELNEQFF	TGCGCCAGCAGCACCGCCGGGACAGAGTTAAATGAGCAGTTCTTC
few	TRBD1	TRBJ2-7	TRBV6-1	CASSEPGTGFYEQYF	TGTGCCAGCAGTGAACCCGGGACAGGGTTTTACGAGCAGTACTTC
.	.	TRBJ1-2	TRBV11-2	CASSPPGIGYNF	TGTGCCAGCAGCCCACCGGGGATTGGCTACAACTTC
.	TRBD2	TRBJ2-7	TRBV5-1	CASSLAASGYYEQYF	TGCGCCAGCAGCTTGGCCGCTAGCGGGTACTACGAGCAGTACTTC